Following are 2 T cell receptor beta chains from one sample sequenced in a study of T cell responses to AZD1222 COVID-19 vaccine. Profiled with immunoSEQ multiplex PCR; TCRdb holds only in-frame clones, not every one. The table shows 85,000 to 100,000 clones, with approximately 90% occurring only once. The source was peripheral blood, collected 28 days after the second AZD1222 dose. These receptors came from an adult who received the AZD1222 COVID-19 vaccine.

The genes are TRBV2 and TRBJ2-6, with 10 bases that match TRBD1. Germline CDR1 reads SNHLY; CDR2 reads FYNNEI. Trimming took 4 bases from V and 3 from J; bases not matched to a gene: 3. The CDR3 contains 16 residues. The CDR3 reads CASSGTGGIGANVLTF. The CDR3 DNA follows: TGTGCCAGCAGTGGGACAGGGGGGATTGGGGCCAACGTCCTGACTTTC.

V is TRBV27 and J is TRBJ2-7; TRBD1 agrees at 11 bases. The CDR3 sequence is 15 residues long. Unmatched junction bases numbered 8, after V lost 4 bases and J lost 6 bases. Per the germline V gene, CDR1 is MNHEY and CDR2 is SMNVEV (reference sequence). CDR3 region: CASSSWTGGPREQYF. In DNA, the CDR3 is TGTGCCAGCAGTTCCTGGACAGGGGGCCCGCGCGAGCAGTACTTC.